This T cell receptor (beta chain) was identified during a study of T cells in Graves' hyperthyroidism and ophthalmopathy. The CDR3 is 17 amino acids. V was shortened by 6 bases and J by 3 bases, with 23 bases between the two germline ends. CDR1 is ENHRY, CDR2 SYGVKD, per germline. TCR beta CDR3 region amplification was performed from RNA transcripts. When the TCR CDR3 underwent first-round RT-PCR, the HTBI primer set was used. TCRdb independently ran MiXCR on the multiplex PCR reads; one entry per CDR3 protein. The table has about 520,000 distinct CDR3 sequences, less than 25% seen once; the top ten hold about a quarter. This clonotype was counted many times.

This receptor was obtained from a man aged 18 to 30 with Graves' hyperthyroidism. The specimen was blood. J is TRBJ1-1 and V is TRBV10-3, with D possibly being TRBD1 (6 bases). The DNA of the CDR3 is TGTGCCATCAGACAAGCGACAGGCACCGGGAGGGACACTGAAGCTTTCTTT. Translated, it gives CAIRQATGTGRDTEAFF.